A selection of T cell receptor beta chains follows, all from one sample in a study of regulatory T cells in long-lasting Graves disease. TCRdb redid the calling of the multiplex PCR reads with MiXCR, one entry per CDR3 protein. Found here are about 660,000 distinct CDR3 sequences, approximately 29% of them singletons; the top ten hold 40% to 55%. The sample in question was peripheral blood mononuclear cells (PBMCs), obtained when the disease was refractory, from a patient treated with antithyroid drugs. Receptors were obtained from a female donor with Graves disease. The CDR3 runs from the conserved cysteine through the conserved F or W. The D gene is left open where the match is weak. Clone sizes are given selectively: once, few, many, or a class where the clone is expanded.

J gene	clone size	D gene	CDR3 length	V gene	CDR3 DNA	CDR3 protein
TRBJ1-1	many	-	15	TRBV28	TGTGCCAGCAGCCCAGTTGGGGGCATCTTCACTGAAGCTTTCTTT	CASSPVGGIFTEAFF
TRBJ2-7	few	-	14	TRBV25-1	TGTGCCAGCAGTGATCGGACCCAGACCTACGAGCAGTACTTC	CASSDRTQTYEQYF
TRBJ1-1	-	-	14	TRBV6-1	TGTGCCAGCAGTGATTTGGGGAGGAACACTGAAGCTTTCTTT	CASSDLGRNTEAFF
TRBJ1-2	few	-	15	TRBV11-2	TGTGCCAGCAGCTTAGAGAGGGCCCTCCCCTATGGCTACACCTTC	CASSLERALPYGYTF
TRBJ1-4	few	-	14	TRBV7-2	TGTGCCAGCAGCTCGAGGAGGGGGGATGAAAAACTGTTTTTT	CASSSRRGDEKLFF
TRBJ1-1	-	-	14	TRBV12-3/TRBV12-4	TGTGCCAGCAGTTTAAGTGTACAGAACACTGAAGCTTTCTTT	CASSLSVQNTEAFF
TRBJ2-2	-	TRBD2	16	TRBV18	TGTGCCAGCTCACCAGAGACTAGCGCGAACACCGGGGAGCTGTTTTTT	CASSPETSANTGELFF
TRBJ2-5	few	-	15	TRBV19	TGTGCCAGTAGTACGCGCTGGGAGGAACAAGAGACCCAGTACTTC	CASSTRWEEQETQYF
TRBJ1-1	few	-	13	TRBV6-5	TGTGCCAGCAGTTACAGGGAGCCCACTGAAGCTTTCTTT	CASSYREPTEAFF
TRBJ2-1	-	TRBD2	14	TRBV20-1	TGCAGTGCTAGATCCGGGACTAACAACAATGAGCAGTTCTTC	CSARSGTNNNEQFF
TRBJ1-1	many	-	15	TRBV20-1	TGCAGTGCCCGAGTACGGGGAAAGGGCAACACTGAAGCTTTCTTT	CSARVRGKGNTEAFF